Below, 26 T cell receptor beta chains from the same sample are listed, as sequenced in a study of cytomegalovirus exposure and HLA in healthy donors. Amplification used 60 Vbeta primers and 13 Jbeta primers. Produced via immunoSEQ multiplex PCR; TCRdb's table is partial and in-frame only. The sample contains over 110,000 clones, over 60% of which appear only once. Sequenced: PBMCs. The source is a male donor in good health and CMV-seropositive.

The chain links TRBV7-9 to TRBJ2-1, with TRBD1 matching 7 bases. Trimming at V came to 5 bases and at J to 6 bases, leaving 4 bases not matched to a gene. This CDR3 region has 13 residues. CDR1 and CDR2 (germline): SEHNR, FQNEAQ (reference sequence). Here the CDR3 reads CASSAPGGNEQFF. The CDR3 bases are TGTGCCAGCAGCGCCCCAGGGGGCAATGAGCAGTTCTTC.

J is TRBJ2-7 and V is TRBV28, with TRBD1 matching over 9 bases. Germline values: CDR1 MDHEN, CDR2 SYDVKM. V lost 5 bases, J lost 6 bases, and 5 bases stayed unmatched. CDR3 size: 13 residues. CDR3 protein: CASSPLTGGEQYF. In DNA form, the CDR3 reads TGTGCCAGCAGTCCGTTGACAGGGGGCGAGCAGTACTTC.

The J gene is TRBJ2-3, the V gene TRBV5-5; no clear D gene. The CDR3 covers 13 residues. CDR1 is SGHKS, CDR2 YYEKEE, per germline (reference sequence). Trimming cost V 4 bases and J 2 bases, with 8 bases left between them. In DNA, the CDR3 is TGTGCCAGCAGCCCTCTTTTCACAGATACGCAGTATTTT. Translation gives CASSPLFTDTQYF.

Note on this clone: Other DNA variants within this sample encode the same CDR3. The chain employs TRBV5-4 and TRBJ1-6; tentative D call: TRBD1 (5 bases). The CDR3 runs 14 residues. Germline CDR1 reads SGHNT; CDR2 reads YYREEE (reference sequence). Trimming left V 0 bases short and J 10 bases short, with 11 bases between. The CDR3 nucleotides are TGTGCCAGCAGCTTGGAAGGGGCTGAGTCACCCCTCCACTTT. Translation: CASSLEGAESPLHF. The variable domain in full, with the rest retrieved from reference TRBV5-4 and TRBJ1-6, is ETGVTQSPTHLIKTRGQQVTLRCSSQSGHNTVSWYQQALGQGPQFIFQYYREEENGRGNFPPRFSGLQFPNYSSELNVNALELDDSALYLCASSLEGAESPLHFGNGTRLTVT.

The rearrangement joins TRBV7-2 to TRBJ1-5; D unresolved. The CDR3 covers 15 residues. Per the germline V gene, CDR1 is SGHTA and CDR2 is FQGNSA. Trimming pared 5 bases from V and 0 bases from J, leaving 11 bases between. The CDR3 here is CASSQMGGSNQPQHF. CDR3 nucleotides: TGTGCCAGCAGCCAAATGGGAGGTAGCAATCAGCCCCAGCATTTT.

The V and J genes are TRBV18 and TRBJ2-7; TRBD1 aligns across 11 bases. CDR3 size: 15 residues. V shed 3 bases and J 2 bases; nucleotides not matched to a gene: 3. CDR1 is KGHSH, CDR2 LQKENI, per germline. The CDR3 nucleotides read TGTGCCAGCTCACCCCGGACAGGGGGCACCTACGAGCAGTACTTC. Its protein is CASSPRTGGTYEQYF.

The chain uses TRBV10-3 and TRBJ2-7, with D possibly TRBD2 on 6 matching bases. The CDR3 runs 15 residues. Germline V gene data show CDR1 as ENHRY and CDR2 as SYGVKD. Trimming cost V 4 bases and J 2 bases, with 15 bases left between them. The CDR3 region has the DNA TGTGCCATCAGTGGCGGGCGGGGTGGTACCTACGAGCAGTACTTC. Its translation is CAISGGRGGTYEQYF.

This clone was detected only once. The gene calls are TRBV7-3 and TRBJ2-2; 11 bases are shared with TRBD2. After removal of 5 bases from V and 6 bases from J, the junction contained 8 bases not matched to a gene. This CDR3 is 16 amino acids long. Germline loops: CDR1 SGHTA, CDR2 FQGTGA. In nucleotides, the CDR3 is TGTGCCAGCAGCCCCGGACTAGCGGGTGAGGCCGGGGAGCTGTTTTTT. Protein product: CASSPGLAGEAGELFF.

The chain carries TRBV5-6 and TRBJ1-1; D is perhaps TRBD1 (5 bases). Germline lookup yields CDR1 SGHDT and CDR2 YYEEEE. V lost 4 bases to trimming and J lost 0 bases, with 22 bases between them. The CDR3 consists of 18 residues. The CDR3 sequence is CASSRTTVLWSMNTEAFF. The CDR3 nucleotides are TGTGCCAGCAGCCGGACGACAGTTCTCTGGTCCATGAACACTGAAGCTTTCTTT.

The V gene is TRBV10-1, the J gene TRBJ2-1, with 8 bases identical to TRBD2. CDR3 size: 22 residues. The ends lost 5 bases at V and 0 bases at J; junction bases unmatched: 24. Germline CDR1 reads WNHNN; CDR2 reads SYGVQD (reference sequence). In DNA, the CDR3 is TGCGCCAGCAGTCACCAACGGGCCAAAGGTAGCGGGACGTCGAGCTCCTACAATGAGCAGTTCTTC. Translation: CASSHQRAKGSGTSSSYNEQFF.

The rearrangement joins TRBV7-9 to TRBJ2-3, with a weak D call TRBD2 (7 bases). CDR1 and CDR2 from the germline V gene are SEHNR and FQNEAQ (reference sequence). V was clipped by 5 bases and J by 6 bases, with 18 bases between them. The CDR3 is 15 residues long. The CDR3 DNA reads as TGTGCCAGCAGCCAAACTTCGGGGGGCTTGGATACGCAGTATTTT. It translates to CASSQTSGGLDTQYF.

The chain couples TRBV18 to TRBJ2-5; possible D gene TRBD1, 6 bases. The CDR3 sequence is 14 residues long. In germline, CDR1 is KGHSH, CDR2 LQKENI. V lost 0 bases, J lost 2 bases, and 7 bases lay in between. CDR3 nucleotide sequence: TGTGCCAGCTCACCACCGAGGGGGCAAGAGACCCAGTACTTC. It specifies CASSPPRGQETQYF.

The chain links TRBV7-3 to TRBJ2-3; weak D call: TRBD1 (5 bases). The CDR3 is made up of 13 amino acids. Germline CDR1 SGHTA, CDR2 FQGTGA. Trimming stripped 2 bases from V and 6 bases from J, with 9 bases between. CDR3: CASSLGAVDTQYF. The CDR3 nucleotides read TGTGCCAGCAGCTTAGGGGCAGTGGATACGCAGTATTTT.

The V and J genes are TRBV7-8 and TRBJ1-5, with 9 bases identical to TRBD1. V trimming: 5 bases; J trimming: 3 bases; junction bases outside the gene matches: 8. Germline V lookup: CDR1 SGHVS, CDR2 FQNEAQ. The CDR3 contains 16 residues. This CDR3 is CASSGEGQGLNQPQHF. The CDR3 coding sequence is TGTGCCAGCAGCGGGGAGGGACAGGGTCTCAATCAGCCCCAGCATTTT.

This chain joins TRBV7-2 and TRBJ2-1; 9 positions agree with TRBD2. The CDR3 contains 16 residues. V lost 0 bases to trimming and J lost 6 bases; unmatched junction nucleotides: 6. In germline, CDR1 is SGHTA, CDR2 FQGNSA. The CDR3 DNA reads as TGTGCCAGCAGCTTAGCAAGTTTAGCGGGGGTCAATGAGCAGTTCTTC. Its protein is CASSLASLAGVNEQFF.

This sequence joins TRBV27 and TRBJ2-3; D is perhaps TRBD2 (5 bases). V gave up 3 bases and J gave up 1 base, with 14 bases separating them. The V gene's germline CDR1 is MNHEY and CDR2 SMNVEV (reference sequence). CDR3 size: 16 residues. The CDR3 sequence is CASSFTSGHGTDTQYF. DNA for the CDR3: TGTGCCAGCAGTTTCACAAGCGGCCATGGCACAGATACGCAGTATTTT.

CDR3: CASSLAAGGGYGYTF. For the CDR3, the DNA is TGTGCCAGCAGCTTGGCGGCAGGGGGCGGCTATGGCTACACCTTC. The chain links TRBV5-6 to TRBJ1-2, with 8 bases that match TRBD1. J was trimmed by 4 bases and V by 0 bases; bases with no gene match: 5. This CDR3 has 15 residues. Germline V gene sequence: CDR1 SGHDT, CDR2 YYEEEE.

This clone was counted a few times. The rearrangement links TRBV6-5 to TRBJ2-2; 8 positions match TRBD1. The length of the CDR3 is 15 residues. Germline loops: CDR1 MNHEY, CDR2 SVGAGI. After removal of 0 bases from V and 7 bases from J, the junction contained 4 bases not matched to a gene. The CDR3 region is CASSYSTGVNGELFF. CDR3 sequence (DNA): TGTGCCAGCAGTTACTCGACAGGGGTTAACGGGGAGCTGTTTTTT.

The CDR3 sequence is CASLHPWASGRDTQYF. In DNA form, the CDR3 reads TGTGCCAGCCTCCACCCCTGGGCTAGCGGGAGAGATACGCAGTATTTT. This chain connects TRBV7-8 to TRBJ2-3; 10 nucleotides agree with TRBD2. The CDR3 runs 16 residues. Per the germline V gene, CDR1 is SGHVS and CDR2 is FQNEAQ. With V trimmed by 8 bases and J by 5 bases, 13 bases remained unmatched.

The chain recombines TRBV5-1 with TRBJ2-2; 12 bases align to TRBD2. This CDR3 contains 16 residues. Germline V gene sequence: CDR1 SGHRS, CDR2 YFSETQ. V gave up 4 bases and J gave up 7 bases; unmatched junction bases: 8. The CDR3 nucleotides are TGCGCCAGCAGCGGAGGGACTAGCGGGCATATCGGGGAGCTGTTTTTT. Amino acids: CASSGGTSGHIGELFF.

V usage is TRBV19 and J usage is TRBJ1-2; D is unresolved. Trimming stripped 3 bases from V and 8 bases from J, with 19 bases between. The germline V gene encodes CDR1 LNHDA and CDR2 SQIVND (reference sequence). The CDR3 covers 15 residues. CDR3 DNA: TGTGCCAGTAGTATTAAGGAGGGCATTAGGAGCGGCTACACCTTC. It yields the protein CASSIKEGIRSGYTF.

The chain is built from TRBV12-1 and TRBJ2-3; the D call of TRBD2 is as the table states it, not checked on the DNA. TRBV12-1 is classified as a pseudogene. The CDR3 has 16 residues. CDR3: CASSLGLAGIADTQYF. The CDR3, as DNA: TGTGCCAGCAGCTTGGGACTAGCGGGAATTGCGGATACGCAGTATTTT.

The chain carries TRBV6-6 and TRBJ1-5; the match to TRBD1 covers 7 bases. CDR3 size: 16 residues. V was pared by 6 bases and J by 1 base, with 9 bases of the junction left unmatched. The V gene's germline CDR1 is MNHNY and CDR2 SVGAGI (reference sequence). The CDR3 here is CASRETGPGSNQPQHF. In DNA form, the CDR3 reads TGTGCCAGCAGGGAGACAGGGCCGGGGAGCAATCAGCCCCAGCATTTT.

This clone has a single count. V and J are TRBV4-1 and TRBJ1-5; possibly TRBD1 for D (6 bases). The germline gives CDR1 MGHRA, CDR2 YSYEKL. The V end was cut by 0 bases, the J end by 9 bases, with 15 bases between. The CDR3 is 15 residues long. The CDR3: CASSQDSAGVPPQHF. The CDR3 nucleotides are TGCGCCAGCAGCCAAGATTCGGCAGGGGTTCCGCCCCAGCATTTT.

The rearrangement joins TRBV4-1 to TRBJ1-5, with 7 bases identical to TRBD1. The V segment lost 0 bases and the J segment 8 bases; nucleotides outside the gene matches: 7. This CDR3 region has 15 residues. In germline, CDR1 is MGHRA, CDR2 YSYEKL. DNA for the CDR3: TGCGCCAGCAGCCAAGAACACAGGGGTAGCGAGCCCCAGCATTTT. This sequence encodes CASSQEHRGSEPQHF.

The V gene is TRBV18, the J gene TRBJ2-7; TRBD2 agrees at 9 bases. V lost 5 bases to trimming and J lost 7 bases; unmatched junction nucleotides: 12. Germline assignment: CDR1 KGHSH and CDR2 LQKENI. This CDR3 contains 15 residues. This chain's CDR3 is CASSAISGSFGEQYF. CDR3 sequence (DNA): TGTGCCAGCTCAGCCATTAGCGGGAGTTTTGGAGAGCAGTACTTC.